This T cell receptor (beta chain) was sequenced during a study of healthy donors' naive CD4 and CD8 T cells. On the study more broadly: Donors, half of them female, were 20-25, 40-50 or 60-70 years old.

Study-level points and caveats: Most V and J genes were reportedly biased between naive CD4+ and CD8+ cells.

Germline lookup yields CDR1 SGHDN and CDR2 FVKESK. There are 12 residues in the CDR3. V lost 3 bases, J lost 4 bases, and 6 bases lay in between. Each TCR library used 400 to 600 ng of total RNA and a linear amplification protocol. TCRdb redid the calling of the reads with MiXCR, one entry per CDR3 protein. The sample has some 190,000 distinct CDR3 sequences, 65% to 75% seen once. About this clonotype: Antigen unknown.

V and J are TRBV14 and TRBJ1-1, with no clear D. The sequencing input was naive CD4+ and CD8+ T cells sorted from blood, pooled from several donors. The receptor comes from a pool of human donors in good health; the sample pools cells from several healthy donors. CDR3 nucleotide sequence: TGTGCCAGCAGCCAGGGAGGCACTGAAGCTTTCTTT. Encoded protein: CASSQGGTEAFF.